The sequence of this T cell receptor (beta chain) was determined in a study of T cell repertoires in cytomegalovirus infection. Whole-study findings and limits: Within the response measured ex vivo, HLA-C-restricted CMV-specific TCR beta clonotypes were dominant.

The CDR3 spans 16 residues. The V and J ends lost 1 base and 8 bases, in that order; junction bases with no gene match: 6. CDR1 is SEHNR, CDR2 FQNEAQ, per germline (reference sequence). TCRdb re-called the reads through MiXCR, storing one row per CDR3 protein. The sample holds approximately 500,000 distinct CDR3 sequences, about 30% seen once. As concerns this clonotype: The antigen is not known.

The rearrangement joins TRBV7-9 to TRBJ2-1, with 12 positions matching TRBD2. The sequencing sample was made of PBMCs. This sequence originates from a human donor in good health (CMV status not recorded). Some clones in this sample may be carry-over from other donors' samples. The CDR3 coding sequence is TGTGCCAGCAGCTTAGATCTAGCGGGAGGGCCGTATGAGCAGTTCTTC. Translating it yields CASSLDLAGGPYEQFF.